This is a list of T cell receptor beta chains from one sample in a study of blood T cell repertoires in COVID-19. The repertoire was sequenced with immunoSEQ multiplex PCR; TCRdb's copy has only in-frame clones and lacks some. Seen here are about 140,000 clones, approximately 85% observed once, and the top ten hold less than 4.5%. The sample was peripheral blood. The origin of the receptors is a woman at least 80 years old with acute or convalescent COVID-19. Both conserved end residues are trimmed from each CDR3. A D gene is named only where the DNA matches it firmly.

CDR3,D,V,J
ASTRTGGSGANVLT,TRBD1,TRBV19,TRBJ2-6
ASSSPRDRDQPQH,TRBD1,TRBV7-8,TRBJ1-5
ASSLGTGSSEAF,TRBD1,TRBV19,TRBJ1-1
ASSPTPKTATNYGYT,-,TRBV27,TRBJ1-2
ASNMQNRGEETQY,TRBD1,TRBV5-1,TRBJ2-5
ASSQDPGGGTEAF,-,TRBV3-1/TRBV3-2,TRBJ1-1
AISEPAGESTEAF,-,TRBV10-3,TRBJ1-1
ASSGGTGMRGNNSPLH,TRBD1,TRBV2,TRBJ1-6
ASSQSGSNTEAF,-,TRBV11-3,TRBJ1-1
ASSPDRSLGYT,TRBD1,TRBV2,TRBJ1-2
ASTLTGAYEQY,-,TRBV5-1,TRBJ2-7
ASSPGLAGLRFLPYEQY,TRBD2,TRBV28,TRBJ2-7
ASSLHRGQGYGYT,TRBD1,TRBV5-4,TRBJ1-2
ASRLMSSEQY,-,TRBV28,TRBJ2-7
AISIEQTPGQGYEQY,TRBD1,TRBV10-3,TRBJ2-7
ASSLVGQAYEQY,TRBD1,TRBV7-6,TRBJ2-7
ATSSRTSGGHYNEQF,TRBD2,TRBV15,TRBJ2-1
SASFVGLTNTDTQY,-,TRBV20-1,TRBJ2-3
ASSFNREGNTGELF,-,TRBV5-4,TRBJ2-2
ASSQDEIDSNEQF,-,TRBV4-1,TRBJ2-1
SAWGGQGIGGEKLF,TRBD1,TRBV29-1,TRBJ1-4
ASSREGGSDTQY,-,TRBV5-4,TRBJ2-3
ASIRTSGGGPETQY,TRBD2,TRBV5-1,TRBJ2-5
ASSPPETPGVALH,-,TRBV18,TRBJ1-6
ASSGQGRNQPQH,TRBD1,TRBV9,TRBJ1-5
ATGGARAYEQF,-,TRBV24-1,TRBJ2-1
ASSATTGTGKTQY,TRBD1,TRBV5-4,TRBJ2-5